The 9 T cell receptor beta chains presented below share a single source sample, sequenced in a study of regulatory T cells in long-lasting Graves disease (dated by TCRdb to about 2021). This specimen's time point label, per the study, means: persistent/refractory GD, antithyroid drugs over 5 years with positive TRAb. RNA was extracted from PBMCs in TRIzol for both TCR sequencing and RNA sequencing. Library preparation used multiplex PCR. TCRdb records Illumina HiSeq 4000 as the sequencer. iRepertoire HTBI primers and Arm-PCR amplification of CDR3 regions were used to construct TCR beta libraries. Starting from the raw public reads, TCRdb applied fastp trimming at Q25, assembled clones with MiXCR and retained in-frame beta chains. Rows are unified per CDR3 protein, each entry keeping the most common DNA and genes. This sample has some 420,000 distinct CDR3 sequences in its table, and roughly 23% of those were observed once. Clones ranked in the top ten supply around 13% of the sample.

The sample here was peripheral blood mononuclear cells (PBMCs), taken when the disease was refractory, from a patient treated with antithyroid drugs. The receptor set was obtained from a female donor with Graves disease.

This clonotype was detected ten times or more. The chain recombines TRBV20-1 with TRBJ2-5; a possible D gene is TRBD2 (5 bases). Germline V gives CDR1 DFQATT, CDR2 SNEGSKA (reference sequence). The CDR3 spans 15 residues. The V end lost 0 bases, the J end lost 1 base, and 12 bases lay between the germline ends. CDR3 amino acids: CSARERASGQETQYF. The CDR3 nucleotides read TGCAGTGCTAGAGAACGTGCGAGCGGCCAAGAGACCCAGTACTTC.

This clonotype has a handful of counts. J is TRBJ2-7 and V is TRBV7-9; D not resolved. The CDR3 runs 15 residues. Trimming left V 5 bases short and J 3 bases short, with 17 bases between. Germline V gives CDR1 SEHNR, CDR2 FQNEAQ (reference sequence). Written as DNA, the CDR3 is TGTGCCAGCAGCCCTCCACCTCCGTTCGACTACGAGCAGTACTTC. Protein sequence: CASSPPPPFDYEQYF.

This clonotype was counted many times. The chain is built from TRBV29-1 and TRBJ2-7, with D perhaps matching TRBD1 (6 bases). The CDR3 has 13 residues. Between the trimmed V and J ends, which lost 4 bases and 5 bases, there was a span of 15 bases. Germline values: CDR1 SQVTM, CDR2 ANQGSEA. In nucleotides, the CDR3 is TGCAGCGTTGCAGGGGTGCCGACCGACGAGCAGTACTTC. Encoded protein: CSVAGVPTDEQYF.

The V and J genes are TRBV27 and TRBJ1-5; the match to TRBD1 covers 9 bases. Germline V gives CDR1 MNHEY, CDR2 SMNVEV (reference sequence). This CDR3 has 15 residues. V dropped 6 bases and J dropped 4; count of bases not matched to a gene: 7. CDR3 sequence: CASRSGQGRNQPQHF. The CDR3 nucleotides read TGTGCCAGCAGGTCGGGACAGGGAAGGAATCAGCCCCAGCATTTT.

The table lists this clonotype with a few counts. V gene TRBV12-3 or TRBV12-4 combines with J gene TRBJ1-5; TRBD1 aligns across 7 bases. CDR3 size: 17 residues. The V and J ends lost 4 bases and 1 base, in that order; junction bases with no gene match: 10. The CDR3 loop reads CASSYRGLAISNQPQHF. For the CDR3, the DNA is TGTGCCAGCAGTTACAGGGGACTAGCTATCAGCAATCAGCCCCAGCATTTT.

In the case of this clonotype: Possible read error: a much larger clone is one base away. The gene calls are TRBV28 and TRBJ1-5; the D gene is possibly TRBD1 (6 bases). The J call is uncertain, as TRBJ2-3 better fits the DNA end. The germline V gene encodes CDR1 MDHEN and CDR2 SYDVKM. The CDR3 is 12 residues long. This chain's CDR3 is CASRGQNQPQYF. The CDR3 coding sequence is TGTGCCAGCAGGGGACAAAATCAGCCCCAGTATTTT.

Only a few counts were recorded for this clonotype. The V and J genes are TRBV18 and TRBJ1-5; no clear D. V was clipped by 5 bases and J by 3 bases, with 11 bases between them. The CDR3 totals 14 residues. Per the germline V gene, CDR1 is KGHSH and CDR2 is LQKENI. CDR3 in DNA: TGTGCCAGCTCATCCATAGACGACAATCAGCCCCAGCATTTT. It codes for CASSSIDDNQPQHF.

CDR3 sequence (DNA): TGCAGTGTGAGACTAGCTCCCGGGGGAGATACGCAGTATTTT. Translating gives CSVRLAPGGDTQYF. This chain joins TRBV20-1 and TRBJ2-3, with 7 bases identical to TRBD2. The CDR3 is 14 residues long. In germline, CDR1 is DFQATT, CDR2 SNEGSKA (reference sequence). V shed 7 bases, J shed 5 bases, and the junction held 12 bases outside the gene matches.

The sample holds many counts of this clonotype. The rearrangement joins TRBV6-5 to TRBJ1-4; no clear D gene. Germline loops: CDR1 MNHEY, CDR2 SVGAGI. Trimming stripped 0 bases from V and 4 bases from J, with 12 bases between. The CDR3 length is 16 residues. The CDR3 is CASSYSDLPGNEKLFF. The CDR3 DNA follows: TGTGCCAGCAGTTACTCGGACCTACCCGGTAATGAAAAACTGTTTTTT.